A selection of T cell receptor beta chains follows, all from one sample in a study of T cell changes during pregnancy in multiple sclerosis. Method: immunoSEQ multiplex PCR; TCRdb's copy keeps in-frame clones and lacks some. The sample has around 100,000 clones, around 93% seen once. Sequenced here: peripheral blood, sampled before pregnancy. The receptors shown here come from a female donor with multiple sclerosis, enrolled in a pregnancy study. Both conserved end residues are part of each CDR3. The D gene is left open where the match is weak. Not all rows give a size; the values are once, few, many and, for expanded clones, a class.

>TRBV19|TRBJ1-5|-|-
CASTRGNQPQHF
TGTGCCAGTACCAGGGGCAATCAGCCCCAGCATTTT
>TRBV28|TRBJ1-5|-|-
CASRTGPSNQPQHF
TGTGCCAGCAGGACAGGTCCTAGCAATCAGCCCCAGCATTTT
>TRBV5-4|TRBJ2-7|few|-
CASSLVSGHEQYF
TGTGCCAGCAGCTTGGTTAGCGGCCACGAGCAGTACTTC
>TRBV6-5|TRBJ1-1|-|-
CASSYGGGQKAFF
TGTGCCAGCAGTTATGGGGGTGGACAGAAAGCTTTCTTT
>TRBV6-5|TRBJ2-1|-|-
CASSSRNEQFF
TGTGCCAGCAGTTCTCGGAATGAGCAGTTCTTC
>TRBV5-4|TRBJ2-7|-|TRBD2
CASSRRLAGMHEQYF
TGTGCCAGCAGCCGAAGACTAGCGGGAATGCATGAGCAGTACTTC
>TRBV13|TRBJ2-1|once|TRBD2
CASSLPQGLAGVHNEQFF
TGTGCCAGCAGCCTACCCCAGGGACTAGCGGGAGTTCACAATGAGCAGTTCTTC
>TRBV7-2|TRBJ2-7|-|-
CASSSTTERRYF
TGTGCCAGCAGCTCCACGACAGAGCGTCGGTACTTC
>TRBV6-5|TRBJ2-7|-|TRBD2
CASRLAGSSYEQYF
TGTGCCAGCAGACTAGCGGGAAGCTCCTACGAGCAGTACTTC
>TRBV19|TRBJ2-3|-|-
CASIGEVTDTQYF
TGTGCCAGTATTGGAGAAGTCACAGATACGCAGTATTTT
>TRBV5-1|TRBJ2-3|once|-
CASSLEKAGYDTQYF
TGCGCCAGCAGCTTGGAGAAAGCGGGCTATGATACGCAGTATTTT
>TRBV18|TRBJ2-7|once|TRBD1
CASSPRSDRGSEQYF
TGTGCCAGCTCACCACGATCTGACAGGGGGTCCGAGCAGTACTTC
>TRBV6-5|TRBJ1-4|-|TRBD1
CASSWDRGNEKLFF
TGTGCCAGCAGCTGGGACAGGGGCAATGAAAAACTGTTTTTT
>TRBV5-1|TRBJ1-1|-|TRBD1
CASSRQGARTEAFF
TGCGCCAGCAGTCGACAGGGGGCGCGGACTGAAGCTTTCTTT
>TRBV10-2|TRBJ2-2|-|-
CASSAPGGTGELFF
TGCGCCAGCAGTGCGCCTGGGGGGACCGGGGAGCTGTTTTTT
>TRBV10-3|TRBJ2-7|-|TRBD1
CAIKTSGTGSYEQYF
TGTGCCATAAAGACCTCCGGGACAGGGTCATACGAGCAGTACTTC
>TRBV7-2|TRBJ1-2|-|-
CASSSEPRAGPNYGYTF
TGTGCCAGCAGCTCCGAACCCAGGGCAGGGCCTAACTATGGCTACACCTTC
>TRBV7-9|TRBJ2-3|-|-
CASSKKGGRADTQYF
TGTGCCAGCAGCAAGAAGGGGGGGCGGGCAGATACGCAGTATTTT
>TRBV19|TRBJ2-5|-|-
CASSRQGGRQGETQYF
TGTGCCAGTAGTCGACAGGGAGGTCGGCAGGGAGAGACCCAGTACTTC
>TRBV9|TRBJ1-2|-|TRBD1
CASSSDREKGYTF
TGTGCCAGCAGCTCCGACAGGGAGAAGGGCTACACCTTC
>TRBV19|TRBJ2-3|-|-
CASSDGSKGRATDTQYF
TGTGCCAGTAGTGACGGTTCGAAGGGCAGGGCCACAGATACGCAGTATTTT
>TRBV6-1|TRBJ1-4|-|-
CASSEAGRRNEKLFF
TGTGCCAGCAGTGAAGCGGGGCGGCGTAATGAAAAACTGTTTTTT
>TRBV19|TRBJ1-1|few|TRBD1
CASRTGGETEAFF
TGTGCCAGTAGAACAGGGGGGGAAACTGAAGCTTTCTTT
>TRBV2|TRBJ2-3|-|TRBD1
CASNKGQGPTDTQYF
TGTGCCAGCAATAAAGGACAGGGGCCTACAGATACGCAGTATTTT
>TRBV18|TRBJ2-7|-|TRBD2
CASSPQAGGPNEQYF
TGTGCCAGCTCTCCCCAAGCGGGAGGGCCGAATGAGCAGTACTTC
>TRBV4-1|TRBJ2-3|-|TRBD2
CASSQDWGTSGTDTQYF
TGCGCCAGCAGCCAAGATTGGGGGACTAGCGGCACAGATACGCAGTATTTT